These 9 T cell receptor beta chains were sequenced from one sample in a study of Graves' ophthalmopathy and Graves' hyperthyroidism. As the template, RNA transcripts were used to amplify TCR beta CDR3 regions. Following a first-round RT-PCR that used HTBI primers, a second-round multiplex PCR was carried out. TCRdb re-called the multiplex PCR reads through MiXCR, storing one row per CDR3 protein. The data contain approximately 540,000 distinct CDR3 sequences, about 40% of them singletons. The sample was peripheral blood or thyroid tissue (not recorded which). The receptors were gathered from an adult man with Graves' hyperthyroidism.

The chain is built from TRBV12-3 or TRBV12-4 and TRBJ1-1; 8 positions agree with TRBD1. V shed 6 bases and J 6 bases; nucleotides not matched to a gene: 12. This CDR3 has 15 amino acids. CDR3 residues: CASSPNHRGRPEAFF. The CDR3 coding sequence is TGTGCCAGCAGCCCGAATCACAGGGGGAGACCTGAAGCTTTCTTT.

The rearrangement joins TRBV7-9 to TRBJ2-1, with D uncertain. Germline loops: CDR1 SEHNR, CDR2 FQNEAQ (reference sequence). CDR3 size: 14 residues. V lost 6 bases and J 4 bases, leaving 13 bases between the germline ends. CDR3 residues: CASSSGPRYNEQFF. CDR3 bases: TGTGCCAGCAGTTCTGGGCCGAGGTACAATGAGCAGTTCTTC.

This clonotype was counted many times. The chain couples TRBV19 to TRBJ1-6; 8 bases are a match to TRBD1. Per the germline V gene, CDR1 is LNHDA and CDR2 is SQIVND (reference sequence). The J segment lost 10 bases and the V segment lost 3 bases, leaving 14 bases of the junction unmatched. The CDR3 is 17 residues long. The CDR3 bases are TGTGCCAGTAGTATTCGGGGATTTGGACAGGGAGGCTCACCCCTCCACTTT. Its protein product is CASSIRGFGQGGSPLHF.

This clonotype was detected only a few times. The V call is TRBV6-5, the J call TRBJ2-7, with 9 bases fitting TRBD1. This CDR3 contains 16 residues. V was pared by 6 bases and J by 0 bases, with 9 bases of the junction left unmatched. The germline V gene has CDR1 MNHEY and CDR2 SVGAGI. The DNA for the CDR3 is TGTGCCAGCAGGCTCTACAGGGGGCCTCCCTCCTACGAGCAGTACTTC. It translates to CASRLYRGPPSYEQYF.

This clonotype appeared many times. V is TRBV11-2 and J is TRBJ2-7; the D is unclear. CDR1 SGHAT and CDR2 FQNNGV come from the germline V gene. The CDR3 is made up of 15 amino acids. With 0 bases removed from V and 2 bases from J, the gap between germline ends came to 11 bases. CDR3 in DNA: TGTGCCAGCAGCTTAGATCTCGGCATCCCCTACGAGCAGTACTTC. Translation gives CASSLDLGIPYEQYF.

This clonotype was observed a few times. V and J are TRBV5-5 and TRBJ2-7; D ambiguous. V lost 6 bases and J lost 5, with 0 bases in between. The germline V gene encodes CDR1 SGHKS and CDR2 YYEKEE (reference sequence). The CDR3 runs to 8 residues. CDR3 residues: CASNEQYF. CDR3 nucleotides: TGTGCCAGCAACGAGCAGTACTTC.

This clonotype has ten or more counts. V and J are TRBV13 and TRBJ1-3; D might be TRBD1 (5 bases). With 2 bases removed from V and 0 bases from J, the gap between germline ends came to 8 bases. CDR3 length: 15 amino acids. Germline-derived CDR1 and CDR2 are PRHDT and FYEKMQ (reference sequence). CDR3 in DNA: TGTGCCAGCAGCTTAAGACAGACCTCTGGAAACACCATATATTTT. Its protein product is CASSLRQTSGNTIYF. Together with reference TRBV13 and TRBJ1-3, the CDR3 gives the full variable domain: AAGVIQSPRHLIKEKRETATLKCYPIPRHDTVYWYQQGPGQDPQFLISFYEKMQSDKGSIPDRFSAQQFSDYHSELNMSSLELGDSALYFCASSLRQTSGNTIYFGEGSWLTVV.

The gene calls are TRBV19 and TRBJ1-6; D remains unclear. The V end lost 1 base, the J end lost 6 bases, and 7 bases lay between the germline ends. This CDR3 has 14 residues. From germline, CDR1 is LNHDA and CDR2 SQIVND (reference sequence). The CDR3 is CASSIAPGNSPLHF. The CDR3 DNA reads TGTGCCAGTAGTATAGCTCCGGGTAATTCACCCCTCCACTTT.

This clonotype was observed once. This rearrangement joins TRBV10-3 to TRBJ2-6; no reliable D call. V lost 5 bases to trimming and J lost 0 bases, with 8 bases between them. Germline V gives CDR1 ENHRY, CDR2 SYGVKD. The CDR3 is 15 amino acids. The CDR3 protein is CAISYESSGANVLTF. The CDR3 region has the DNA TGTGCCATCAGTTACGAGAGCTCTGGGGCCAACGTCCTGACTTTC.